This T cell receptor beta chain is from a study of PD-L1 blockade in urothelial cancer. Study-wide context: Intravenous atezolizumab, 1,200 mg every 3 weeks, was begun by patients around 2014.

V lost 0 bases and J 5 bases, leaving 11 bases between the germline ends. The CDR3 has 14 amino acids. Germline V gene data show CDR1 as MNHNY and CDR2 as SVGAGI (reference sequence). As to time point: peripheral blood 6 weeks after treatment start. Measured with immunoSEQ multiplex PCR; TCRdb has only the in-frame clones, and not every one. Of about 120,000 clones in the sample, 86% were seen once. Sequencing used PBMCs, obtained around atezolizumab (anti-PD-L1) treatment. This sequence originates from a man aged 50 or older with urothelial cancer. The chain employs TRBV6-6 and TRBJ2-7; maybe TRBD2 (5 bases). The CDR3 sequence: CASSYSPTTNEQYF. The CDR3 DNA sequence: TGTGCCAGCAGTTACTCGCCGACTACGAACGAGCAGTACTTC.